This TCR beta chain was sequenced during a study of shared clonotypes between healthy human individuals. On the study more broadly: Per donor, three plates held CD4 naive cells, three held CD4 memory, two held CD8 naive and one held CD8 memory.

This CDR3 is 14 amino acids long. V trimming: 3 bases; J trimming: 1 base; junction bases outside the gene matches: 3. CDR1 is MGHRA and CDR2 is YSYEKL in the germline V gene. The naive CD8 fraction comprised CD45RO-negative cells positively selected for CCR7 and excluded terminally differentiated effector memory CD45RA+ cells. General study findings and limits: Naive CD4 clonotypes were shared across a handful of donors at 5% to 6%. Since donors were few, the genetic and exposure-history diversity represented was limited. It was the non-shared clonotypes that had lower generation probabilities than clonotypes shared by all four donors.

Measured with immunoSEQ multiplex PCR; TCRdb has only the in-frame clones, and not every one. The table includes roughly 810,000 clones, roughly 96% detected once. Comment on this clone: Its antigen is currently unknown.

The sequence was obtained from a man aged 25-45 years in good health. This chain joins TRBV4-1 and TRBJ2-7; 7 nucleotides agree with TRBD1. Sequenced material: naive CD8+ T cells sorted from blood. CDR3 bases: TGCGCCAGCAGCCACATGACAGGGTCCTACGAGCAGTACTTC. Amino acids: CASSHMTGSYEQYF.